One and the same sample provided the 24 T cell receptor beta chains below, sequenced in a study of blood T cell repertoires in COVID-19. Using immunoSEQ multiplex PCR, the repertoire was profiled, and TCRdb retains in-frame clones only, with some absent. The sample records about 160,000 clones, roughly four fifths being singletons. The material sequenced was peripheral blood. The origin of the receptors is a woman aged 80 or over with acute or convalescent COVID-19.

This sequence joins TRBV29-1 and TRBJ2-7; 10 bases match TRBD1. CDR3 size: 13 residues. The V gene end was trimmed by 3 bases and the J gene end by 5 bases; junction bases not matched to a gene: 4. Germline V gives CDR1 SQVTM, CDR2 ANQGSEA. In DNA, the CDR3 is TGCAGCGTTGAGGGACAGGGGCTAAACGAGCAGTACTTC. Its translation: CSVEGQGLNEQYF.

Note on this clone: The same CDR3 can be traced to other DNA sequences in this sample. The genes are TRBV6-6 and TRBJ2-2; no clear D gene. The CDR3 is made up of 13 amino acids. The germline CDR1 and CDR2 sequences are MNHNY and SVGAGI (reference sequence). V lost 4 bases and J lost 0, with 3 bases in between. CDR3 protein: CASSSSNTGELFF. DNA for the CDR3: TGTGCCAGCAGTTCCTCGAACACCGGGGAGCTGTTTTTT.

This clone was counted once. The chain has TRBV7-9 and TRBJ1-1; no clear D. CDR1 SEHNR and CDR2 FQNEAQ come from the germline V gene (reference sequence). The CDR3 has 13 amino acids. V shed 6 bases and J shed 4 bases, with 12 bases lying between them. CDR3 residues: CASRASAGTEAFF. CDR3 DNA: TGTGCCAGCAGAGCTTCAGCAGGCACTGAAGCTTTCTTT.

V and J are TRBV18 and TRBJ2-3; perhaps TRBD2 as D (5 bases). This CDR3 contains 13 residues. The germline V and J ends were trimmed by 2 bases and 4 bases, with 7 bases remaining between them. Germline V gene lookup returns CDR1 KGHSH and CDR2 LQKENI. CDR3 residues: CASSPGGADTQYF. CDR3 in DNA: TGTGCCAGCTCACCAGGAGGCGCAGATACGCAGTATTTT.

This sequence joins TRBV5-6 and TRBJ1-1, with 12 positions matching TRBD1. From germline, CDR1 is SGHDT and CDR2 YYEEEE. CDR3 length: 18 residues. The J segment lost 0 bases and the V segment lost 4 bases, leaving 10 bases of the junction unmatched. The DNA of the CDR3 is TGTGCCAGCAGCCAAACCAGGGACAGGGGGCACCTGAACACTGAAGCTTTCTTT. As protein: CASSQTRDRGHLNTEAFF.

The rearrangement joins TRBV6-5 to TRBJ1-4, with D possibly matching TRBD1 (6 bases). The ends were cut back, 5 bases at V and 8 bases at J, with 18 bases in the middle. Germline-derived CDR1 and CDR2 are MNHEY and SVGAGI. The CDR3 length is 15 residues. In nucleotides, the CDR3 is TGTGCCAGCAGTCTGGAGCAGGGGAGGGGAGAAAAACTGTTTTTT. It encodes CASSLEQGRGEKLFF.

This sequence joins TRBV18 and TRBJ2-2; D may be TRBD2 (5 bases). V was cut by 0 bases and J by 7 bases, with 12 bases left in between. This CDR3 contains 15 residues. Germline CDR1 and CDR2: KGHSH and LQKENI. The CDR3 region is CASSPPGAPLGELFF. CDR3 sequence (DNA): TGTGCCAGCTCACCACCGGGAGCACCCCTCGGGGAGCTGTTTTTT. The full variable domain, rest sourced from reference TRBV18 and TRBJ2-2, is NAGVMQNPRHLVRRRGQEARLRCSPMKGHSHVYWYRQLPEEGLKFMVYLQKENIIDESGMPKERFSAEFPKEGPSILRIQQVVRGDSAAYFCASSPPGAPLGELFFGEGSRLTVL.

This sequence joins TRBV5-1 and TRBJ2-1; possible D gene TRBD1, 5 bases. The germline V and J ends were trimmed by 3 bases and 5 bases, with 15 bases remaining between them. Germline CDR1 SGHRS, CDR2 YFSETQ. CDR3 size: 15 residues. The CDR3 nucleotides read TGCGCCAGCAGCTCCAACCAGGGTAGAAACAATGAGCAGTTCTTC. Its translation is CASSSNQGRNNEQFF.

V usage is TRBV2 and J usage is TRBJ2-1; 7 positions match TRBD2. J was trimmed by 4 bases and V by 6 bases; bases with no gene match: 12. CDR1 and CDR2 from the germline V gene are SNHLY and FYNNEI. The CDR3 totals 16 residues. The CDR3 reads CASSNALALIYNEQFF. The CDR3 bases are TGTGCCAGCAGCAATGCACTAGCGCTGATATACAATGAGCAGTTCTTC.

The CDR3 is CASISSRGGCGLSNQPQHF. The CDR3, as DNA: TGCGCCAGCATTTCATCTCGCGGGGGCTGTGGACTGAGCAATCAGCCCCAGCATTTT. The gene calls are TRBV23-1 and TRBJ1-5, with D possibly matching TRBD1 (6 bases). TRBV23-1 is designated an ORF whose function remains uncertain. V lost 7 bases and J lost 1, with 26 bases in between. The CDR3 runs 19 residues.

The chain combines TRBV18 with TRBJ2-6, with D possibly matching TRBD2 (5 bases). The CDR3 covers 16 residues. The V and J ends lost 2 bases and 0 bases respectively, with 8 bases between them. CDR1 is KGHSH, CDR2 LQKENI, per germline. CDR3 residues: CASSPREISGANVLTF. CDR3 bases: TGTGCCAGCTCACCAAGGGAGATCTCTGGGGCCAACGTCCTGACTTTC. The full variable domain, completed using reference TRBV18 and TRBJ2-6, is NAGVMQNPRHLVRRRGQEARLRCSPMKGHSHVYWYRQLPEEGLKFMVYLQKENIIDESGMPKERFSAEFPKEGPSILRIQQVVRGDSAAYFCASSPREISGANVLTFGAGSRLTVL.

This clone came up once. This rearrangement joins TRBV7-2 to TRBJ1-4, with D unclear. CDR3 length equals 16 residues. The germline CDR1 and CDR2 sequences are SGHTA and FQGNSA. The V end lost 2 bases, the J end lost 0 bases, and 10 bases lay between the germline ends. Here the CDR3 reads CASSLLGETTNEKLFF. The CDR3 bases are TGTGCCAGCAGCTTACTGGGAGAGACAACTAATGAAAAACTGTTTTTT.

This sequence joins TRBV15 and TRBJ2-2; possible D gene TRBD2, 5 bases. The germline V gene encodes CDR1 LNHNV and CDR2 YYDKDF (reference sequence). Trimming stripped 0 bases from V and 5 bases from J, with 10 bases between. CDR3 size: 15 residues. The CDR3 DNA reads TGTGCCACCAGCAGAGAGGCCCTAGCTACCGGGGAGCTGTTTTTT. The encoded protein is CATSREALATGELFF.

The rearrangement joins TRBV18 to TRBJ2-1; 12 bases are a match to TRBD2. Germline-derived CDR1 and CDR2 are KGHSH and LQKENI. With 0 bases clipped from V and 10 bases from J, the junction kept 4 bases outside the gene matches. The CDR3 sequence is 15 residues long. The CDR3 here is CASSPPTSGRPEQFF. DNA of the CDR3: TGTGCCAGCTCACCACCGACTAGCGGGAGACCGGAGCAGTTCTTC. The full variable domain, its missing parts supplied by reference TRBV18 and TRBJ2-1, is NAGVMQNPRHLVRRRGQEARLRCSPMKGHSHVYWYRQLPEEGLKFMVYLQKENIIDESGMPKERFSAEFPKEGPSILRIQQVVRGDSAAYFCASSPPTSGRPEQFFGPGTRLTVL.

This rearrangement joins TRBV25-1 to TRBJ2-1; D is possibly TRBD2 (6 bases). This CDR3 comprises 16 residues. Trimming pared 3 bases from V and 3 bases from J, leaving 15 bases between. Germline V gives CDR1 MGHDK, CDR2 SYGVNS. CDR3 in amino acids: CASSDPSGANYNEQFF. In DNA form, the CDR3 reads TGTGCCAGCAGTGACCCGTCGGGAGCCAACTACAATGAGCAGTTCTTC.

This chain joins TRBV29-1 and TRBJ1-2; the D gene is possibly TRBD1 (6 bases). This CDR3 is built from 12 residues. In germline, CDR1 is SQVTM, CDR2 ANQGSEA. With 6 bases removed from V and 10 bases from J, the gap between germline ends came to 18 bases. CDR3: CSVSGGGSDYTF. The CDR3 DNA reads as TGCAGCGTCTCCGGGGGGGGCAGTGACTACACCTTC.

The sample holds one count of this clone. The CDR3 DNA follows: TGTGCCAGCAGCTTACTCTCCAGGGGCATTCAGTACTTC. It translates to CASSLLSRGIQYF. The chain employs TRBV7-8 and TRBJ2-4; a possible D gene is TRBD1 (6 bases). The CDR3 runs 13 residues. CDR1 and CDR2 (germline): SGHVS, FQNEAQ. Trimming took 2 bases from V and 9 from J, leaving 11 bases between them.

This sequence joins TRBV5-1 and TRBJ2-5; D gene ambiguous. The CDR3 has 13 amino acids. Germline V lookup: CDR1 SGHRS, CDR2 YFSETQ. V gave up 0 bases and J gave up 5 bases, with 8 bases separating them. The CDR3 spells CASSLGQAETQYF. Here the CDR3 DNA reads TGCGCCAGCAGCTTGGGACAAGCTGAGACCCAGTACTTC.

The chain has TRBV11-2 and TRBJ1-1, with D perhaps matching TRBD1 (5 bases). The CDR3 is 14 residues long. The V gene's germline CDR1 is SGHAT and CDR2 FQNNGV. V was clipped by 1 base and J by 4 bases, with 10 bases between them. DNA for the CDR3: TGTGCCAGCAGCTTAGGGGTGGGGCCCACTGAAGCTTTCTTT. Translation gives CASSLGVGPTEAFF. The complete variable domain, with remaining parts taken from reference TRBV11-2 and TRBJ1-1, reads EAGVAQSPRYKIIEKRQSVAFWCNPISGHATLYWYQQILGQGPKLLIQFQNNGVVDDSQLPKDRFSAERLKGVDSTLKIQPAKLEDSAVYLCASSLGVGPTEAFFGQGTRLTVV.

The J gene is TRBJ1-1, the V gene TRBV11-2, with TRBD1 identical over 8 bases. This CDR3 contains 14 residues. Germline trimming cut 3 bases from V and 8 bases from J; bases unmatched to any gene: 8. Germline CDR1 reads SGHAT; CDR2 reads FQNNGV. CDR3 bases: TGTGCCAGCAGCTTGGATGTCACAGGGGGGGAAGCTTTCTTT. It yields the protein CASSLDVTGGEAFF. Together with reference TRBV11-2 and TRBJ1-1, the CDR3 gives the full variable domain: EAGVAQSPRYKIIEKRQSVAFWCNPISGHATLYWYQQILGQGPKLLIQFQNNGVVDDSQLPKDRFSAERLKGVDSTLKIQPAKLEDSAVYLCASSLDVTGGEAFFGQGTRLTVV.

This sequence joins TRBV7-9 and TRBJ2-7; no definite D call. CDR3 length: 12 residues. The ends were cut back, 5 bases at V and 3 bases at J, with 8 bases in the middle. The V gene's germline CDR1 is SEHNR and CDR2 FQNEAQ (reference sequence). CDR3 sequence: CASSPNGYEQYF. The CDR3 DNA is TGTGCCAGCAGCCCTAACGGCTACGAGCAGTACTTC. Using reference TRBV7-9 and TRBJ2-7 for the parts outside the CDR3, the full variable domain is DTGVSQNPRHKITKRGQNVTFRCDPISEHNRLYWYRQTLGQGPEFLTYFQNEAQLEKSRLLSDRFSAERPKGSFSTLEIQRTEQGDSAMYLCASSPNGYEQYFGPGTRLTVT.

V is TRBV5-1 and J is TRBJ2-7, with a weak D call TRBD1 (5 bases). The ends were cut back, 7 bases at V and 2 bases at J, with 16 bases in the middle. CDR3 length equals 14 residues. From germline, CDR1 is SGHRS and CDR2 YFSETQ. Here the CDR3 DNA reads TGCGCCAGCTCACGACAGATTAGTGCCTACGAGCAGTACTTC. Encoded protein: CASSRQISAYEQYF.

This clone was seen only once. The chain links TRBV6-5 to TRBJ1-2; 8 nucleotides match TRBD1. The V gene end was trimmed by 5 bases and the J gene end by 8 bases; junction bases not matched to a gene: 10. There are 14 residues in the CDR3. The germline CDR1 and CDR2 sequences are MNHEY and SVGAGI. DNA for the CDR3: TGTGCCAGCAGTACAACGACAGGGGCGCGGGGCTACACCTTC. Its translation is CASSTTTGARGYTF.

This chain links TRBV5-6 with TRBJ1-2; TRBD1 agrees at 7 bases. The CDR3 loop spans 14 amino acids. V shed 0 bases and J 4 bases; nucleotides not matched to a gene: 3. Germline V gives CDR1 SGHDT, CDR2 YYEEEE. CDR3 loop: CASSLEDRTYGYTF. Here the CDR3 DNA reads TGTGCCAGCAGCTTGGAGGACAGGACCTATGGCTACACCTTC.